Here is one TCR beta chain with its context. The target antigen is unknown. Assay: immunoSEQ multiplex PCR; the TCRdb copy retains only in-frame clones and omits some. The sample lists roughly 48,000 clones, less than 85% occurring once. This sample was taken from a study of STAT5B mutations in CD4+ large granular lymphocyte leukemia. Study conclusions and caveats: The CD4+ versus CD8+ T-LGLL clonality difference may reflect limited sample size.

Germline-derived CDR1 and CDR2 are MNHNY and SVGAGI (reference sequence). The V gene lost 0 bases and the J gene lost 1 base, with 7 bases spanning the gap. The CDR3 spans 15 residues. The sample was CD4+ T cells from blood buffy coats. The receptor's source is a human donor in good health. The V call is TRBV6-6, the J call TRBJ1-5, with D hard to call. CDR3 amino acids: CASSYSIGSNQPQHF. The CDR3 DNA sequence: TGTGCCAGCAGTTACTCGATAGGAAGCAATCAGCCCCAGCATTTT.